The rows below give T cell receptor beta chains drawn from one sample of a study of cytomegalovirus exposure and HLA in healthy donors. Assay used: immunoSEQ multiplex PCR; TCRdb lists only in-frame clones, some missing. The table shows 100,000 to 150,000 clones, with around 73% occurring only once. The specimen was PBMCs. The receptors were sampled from a man aged 60 to 75 in good health and CMV-seropositive. CDR3s leave out the opening cysteine and the closing phenylalanine or tryptophan. The order of the fields is CDR3 length, V gene, clone size, CDR3 protein. The listing skips clone size in some rows; elsewhere it reads once, few, many or a size class.

length: 10; V: TRBV28; size: NA; CDR3: AIRDRGYEQY
length: 11; V: TRBV5-1; size: NA; CDR3: ASSLTGVYEQY
length: 13; V: TRBV30; size: NA; CDR3: AWILPGLAPNEQF
length: 14; V: TRBV6-5; size: NA; CDR3: ASSYDSSGNTGELF
length: 11; V: TRBV6-5; size: NA; CDR3: ASRRVDGTEAF
length: 10; V: TRBV2; size: NA; CDR3: ASSRQGREQY
length: 15; V: TRBV12-5; size: NA; CDR3: ASGPSRTSGGVNEQF
length: 13; V: TRBV19; size: once; CDR3: ASSTWTGGNYGYT
length: 13; V: TRBV15; size: once; CDR3: ATSRPKTGQETQY
length: 16; V: TRBV7-3; size: NA; CDR3: ASSLPGGPSGRDNEQF
length: 12; V: TRBV6-5; size: NA; CDR3: ASSLQGPLDTQY
length: 11; V: TRBV2; size: NA; CDR3: ASSTDNVNEQF
length: 8; V: TRBV19; size: NA; CDR3: ASGPGELF
length: 13; V: TRBV6-1; size: few; CDR3: ATRINRGLTGELF